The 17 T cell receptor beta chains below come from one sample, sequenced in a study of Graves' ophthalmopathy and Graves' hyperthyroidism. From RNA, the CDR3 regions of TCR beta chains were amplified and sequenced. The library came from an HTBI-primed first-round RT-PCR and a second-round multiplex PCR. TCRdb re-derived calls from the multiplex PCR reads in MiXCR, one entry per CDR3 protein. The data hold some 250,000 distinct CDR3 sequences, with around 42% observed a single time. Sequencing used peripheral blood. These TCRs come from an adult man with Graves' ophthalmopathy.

CDR3 sequence: CSARQGATDTQYF. The CDR3 DNA reads TGCAGTGCTCGACAGGGGGCTACAGATACGCAGTATTTT. This rearrangement joins TRBV20-1 to TRBJ2-3, with 10 bases matching TRBD1. The CDR3 runs 13 residues. V lost 5 bases to trimming and J lost 3 bases; unmatched junction nucleotides: 2. Germline lookup yields CDR1 DFQATT and CDR2 SNEGSKA (reference sequence).

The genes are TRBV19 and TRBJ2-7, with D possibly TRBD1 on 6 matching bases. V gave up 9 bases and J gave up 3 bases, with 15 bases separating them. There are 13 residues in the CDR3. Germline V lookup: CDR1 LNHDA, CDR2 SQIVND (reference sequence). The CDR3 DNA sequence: TGTGCCAGATACGATTTAGGGGGCTACGAGCAGTACTTC. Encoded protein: CARYDLGGYEQYF.

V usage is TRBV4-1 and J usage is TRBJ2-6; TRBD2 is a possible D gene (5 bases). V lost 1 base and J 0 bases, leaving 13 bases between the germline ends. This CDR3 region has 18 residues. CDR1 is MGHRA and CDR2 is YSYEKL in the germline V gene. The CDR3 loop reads CASSQGIQRSSGANVLTF. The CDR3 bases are TGCGCCAGCAGCCAAGGGATCCAGCGGTCCTCTGGGGCCAACGTCCTGACTTTC.

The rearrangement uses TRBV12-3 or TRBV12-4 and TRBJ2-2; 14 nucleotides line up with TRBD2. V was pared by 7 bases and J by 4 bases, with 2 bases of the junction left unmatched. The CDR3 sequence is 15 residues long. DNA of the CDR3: TGTGCCAGCAACGGACTAGCGGGAGGCACCGGGGAGCTGTTTTTT. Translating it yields CASNGLAGGTGELFF.

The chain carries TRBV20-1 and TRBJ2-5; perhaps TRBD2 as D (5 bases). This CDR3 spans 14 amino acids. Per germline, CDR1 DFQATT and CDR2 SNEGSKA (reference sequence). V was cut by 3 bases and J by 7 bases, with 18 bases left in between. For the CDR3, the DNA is TGCAGTGCTAGCAGAGCGGCCTCACTGGGGACCCAGTACTTC. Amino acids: CSASRAASLGTQYF.

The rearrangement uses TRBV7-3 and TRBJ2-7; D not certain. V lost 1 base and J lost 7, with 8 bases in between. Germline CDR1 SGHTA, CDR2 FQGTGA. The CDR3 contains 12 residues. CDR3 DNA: TGTGCCAGCAGCTTAATCAATCGGGAGCAGTACTTC. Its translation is CASSLINREQYF.

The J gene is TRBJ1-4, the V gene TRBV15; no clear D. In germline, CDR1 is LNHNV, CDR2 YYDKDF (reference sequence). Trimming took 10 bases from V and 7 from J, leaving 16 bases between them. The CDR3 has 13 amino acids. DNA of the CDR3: TGTGCCAGCAGTCCCCGTGAGGGTGAAAAACTGTTTTTT. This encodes CASSPREGEKLFF.

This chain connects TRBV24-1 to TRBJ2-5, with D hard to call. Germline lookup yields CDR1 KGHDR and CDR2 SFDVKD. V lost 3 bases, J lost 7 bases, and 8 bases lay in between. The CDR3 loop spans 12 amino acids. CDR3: CATSDPAATQYF. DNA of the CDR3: TGTGCCACCAGTGATCCCGCGGCGACCCAGTACTTC.

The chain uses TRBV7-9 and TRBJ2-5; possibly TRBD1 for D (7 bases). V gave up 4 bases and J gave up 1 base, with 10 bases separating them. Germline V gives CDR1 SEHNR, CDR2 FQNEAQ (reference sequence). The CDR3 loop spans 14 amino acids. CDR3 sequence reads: CASSSRGAQETQYF. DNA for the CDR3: TGTGCCAGCAGCTCCAGGGGGGCCCAAGAGACCCAGTACTTC.

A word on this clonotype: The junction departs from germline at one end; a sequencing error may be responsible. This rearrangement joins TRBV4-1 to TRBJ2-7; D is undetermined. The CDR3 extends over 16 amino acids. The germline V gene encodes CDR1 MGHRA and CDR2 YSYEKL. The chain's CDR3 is CASSQDRTALSYEQHF. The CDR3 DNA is TGCGCCAGCAGCCAAGATAGAACGGCGCTATCCTACGAGCAGCACTTC.

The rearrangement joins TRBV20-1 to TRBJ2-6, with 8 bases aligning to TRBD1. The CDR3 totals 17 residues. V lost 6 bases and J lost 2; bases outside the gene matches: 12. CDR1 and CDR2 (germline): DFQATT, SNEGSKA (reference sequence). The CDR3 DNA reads TGCAGTGCCCCCTCTTTAGGACAGGGTGCTGGGGCCAACGTCCTGACTTTC. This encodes CSAPSLGQGAGANVLTF.

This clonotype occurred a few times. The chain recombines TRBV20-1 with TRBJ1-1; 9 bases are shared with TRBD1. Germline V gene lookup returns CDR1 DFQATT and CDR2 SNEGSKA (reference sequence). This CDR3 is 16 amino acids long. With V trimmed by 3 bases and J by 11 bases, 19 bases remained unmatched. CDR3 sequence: CSARPRTGVVARLAFF. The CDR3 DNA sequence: TGCAGTGCTAGGCCTAGGACAGGGGTCGTGGCTCGGTTGGCTTTCTTT.

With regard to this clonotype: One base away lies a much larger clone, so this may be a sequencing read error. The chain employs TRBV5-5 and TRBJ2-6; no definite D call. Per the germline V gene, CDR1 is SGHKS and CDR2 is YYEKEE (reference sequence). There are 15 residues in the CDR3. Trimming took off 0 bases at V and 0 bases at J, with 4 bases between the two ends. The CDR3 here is CASSLADSGANVLTF. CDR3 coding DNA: TGTGCCAGCAGCTTGGCCGACTCTGGGGCCAACGTCCTGACTTTC.

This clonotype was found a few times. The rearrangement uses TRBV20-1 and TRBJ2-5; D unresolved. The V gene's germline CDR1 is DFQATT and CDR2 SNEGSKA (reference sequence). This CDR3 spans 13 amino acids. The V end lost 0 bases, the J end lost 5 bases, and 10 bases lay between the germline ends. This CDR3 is CSARDRMRETQYF. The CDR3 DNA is TGCAGTGCTAGAGATCGGATGAGGGAGACCCAGTACTTC.

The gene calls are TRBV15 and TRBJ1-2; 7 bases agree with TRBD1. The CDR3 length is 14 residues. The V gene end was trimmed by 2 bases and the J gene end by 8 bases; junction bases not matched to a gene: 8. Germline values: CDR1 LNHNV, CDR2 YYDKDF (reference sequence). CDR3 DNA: TGTGCCACCAGCAGAACCAGACAGGGTCAGGGCTACACCTTC. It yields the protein CATSRTRQGQGYTF.

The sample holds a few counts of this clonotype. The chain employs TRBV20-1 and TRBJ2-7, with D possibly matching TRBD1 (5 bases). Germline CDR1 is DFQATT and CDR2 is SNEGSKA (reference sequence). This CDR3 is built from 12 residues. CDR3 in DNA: TGCAGATCCGACAGAGACACCTACGAGCAGTACTTC. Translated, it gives CRSDRDTYEQYF.

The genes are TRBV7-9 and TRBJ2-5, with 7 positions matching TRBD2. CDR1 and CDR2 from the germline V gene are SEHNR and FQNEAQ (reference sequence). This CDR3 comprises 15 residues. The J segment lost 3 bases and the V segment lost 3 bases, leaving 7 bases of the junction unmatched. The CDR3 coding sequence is TGTGCCAGCAGCTTCGAGGCGGGGGTAGAAGAGACCCAGTACTTC. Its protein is CASSFEAGVEETQYF.